This T cell receptor beta chain was sequenced in a study of shared clonotypes between healthy human individuals. Study-wide findings and caveats: Shared clonotypes across all four donors exceeded non-shared ones in generation probability.

TCRdb keeps only in-frame clones here, not all; method: immunoSEQ multiplex PCR. This sample has millions of clones, with over 85% found just once. A CD45RA-negative memory subset and a CD45RA+ naive subset were separated from the CD4+ cells. Germline CDR1 reads SGHDT; CDR2 reads YYEEEE. The length of the CDR3 is 15 residues. J was trimmed by 4 bases and V by 3 bases; bases with no gene match: 5. As for this clone: Its antigen remains unknown.

The TCR sequence derives from a man aged 18 to 29 in good health. Some clones in this sample may be carry-over from other donors' samples. V usage is TRBV5-6 and J usage is TRBJ2-1; 9 bases are shared with TRBD2. The sequenced sample was naive CD4+ T cells from PBMCs. The subset: CD45RA+ positively selected. The CDR3 DNA sequence: TGTGCCAGCAGCTCCGGACTAGCGAGGTACAATGAGCAGTTCTTC. Its protein is CASSSGLARYNEQFF.